This passage covers 12 T cell receptor beta chains from one sample sequenced in a study of blood T cell repertoires in COVID-19. TCRdb's copy holds only in-frame clones and misses some; the assay was immunoSEQ multiplex PCR. The data hold a few hundred thousand clones, with nearly 90% observed a single time. What was sequenced was peripheral blood. The receptors stem from a woman in her fifties or sixties with COVID-19, enrolled during active disease.

The CDR3 nucleotides read TGTGCCAGTAAATCCTGGACGGGGACAGGGGGCACTGAAGCTTTCTTT. It is translated as CASKSWTGTGGTEAFF. The chain has TRBV19 and TRBJ1-1; 11 bases align to TRBD1. V lost 7 bases and J lost 4; bases outside the gene matches: 11. Germline V gene sequence: CDR1 LNHDA, CDR2 SQIVND (reference sequence). The CDR3 totals 16 residues.

J is TRBJ2-7 and V is TRBV6-2 or TRBV6-3; 9 bases fit TRBD2. The germline gives CDR1 MNHEY, CDR2 SVGEGT. Germline trimming cut 5 bases from V and 0 bases from J; bases unmatched to any gene: 8. The CDR3 sequence is 16 residues long. CDR3 sequence: CASSAFVSGGSYEQYF. CDR3 coding DNA: TGTGCCAGCAGTGCGTTCGTTAGCGGGGGCTCCTACGAGCAGTACTTC.

The chain couples TRBV6-5 to TRBJ2-2, with no clear D. This CDR3 region has 13 residues. Trimming removed 3 bases from V and 4 bases from J, with 6 bases in between. Germline V lookup: CDR1 MNHEY, CDR2 SVGAGI. The CDR3 DNA reads TGTGCCAGCAGTTATGACTCCACCGGGGAGCTGTTTTTT. Translation gives CASSYDSTGELFF.

The chain recombines TRBV5-1 with TRBJ2-5, with TRBD1 as a possible D gene (6 bases). CDR1 and CDR2 from the germline V gene are SGHRS and YFSETQ. V was pared by 4 bases and J by 5 bases, with 12 bases between. CDR3 length: 13 amino acids. CDR3 loop: CASSPGTFETQYF. CDR3 nucleotide sequence: TGCGCCAGCAGCCCCGGGACATTCGAGACCCAGTACTTC.

This sequence joins TRBV7-9 and TRBJ1-5, with 9 bases that match TRBD1. Germline V CDR1 and CDR2: SEHNR, FQNEAQ (reference sequence). The CDR3 sequence is 16 residues long. The V gene end was trimmed by 3 bases and the J gene end by 4 bases; junction bases not matched to a gene: 7. The CDR3 DNA reads as TGTGCCAGCAGCTTGGGACAGGGAGGGGGGAATCAGCCCCAGCATTTT. This gives the protein CASSLGQGGGNQPQHF. The entire variable domain, with the rest obtained from reference TRBV7-9 and TRBJ1-5, is as follows: DTGVSQNPRHKITKRGQNVTFRCDPISEHNRLYWYRQTLGQGPEFLTYFQNEAQLEKSRLLSDRFSAERPKGSFSTLEIQRTEQGDSAMYLCASSLGQGGGNQPQHFGDGTRLSIL.

The chain carries TRBV7-2 and TRBJ1-2; D remains ambiguous. V was cut by 0 bases and J by 8 bases, with 19 bases left in between. This CDR3 is 16 amino acids long. Germline CDR1 reads SGHTA; CDR2 reads FQGNSA. CDR3 in amino acids: CASSLAAGSPSRGYTF. DNA for the CDR3: TGTGCCAGCAGCTTAGCCGCAGGCAGCCCCAGTAGGGGCTACACCTTC.

V usage is TRBV7-9 and J usage is TRBJ2-3; 9 bases are shared with TRBD1. The CDR3 covers 15 residues. Per germline, CDR1 SEHNR and CDR2 FQNEAQ (reference sequence). V was clipped by 5 bases and J by 4 bases; unmatched bases: 7. The CDR3 DNA reads as TGTGCCAGCAGCCCCACAGGGGGCTTGGCAGATACGCAGTATTTT. Protein sequence: CASSPTGGLADTQYF.

This chain uses TRBV7-9 with TRBJ1-1; possibly TRBD1 for D (5 bases). The germline V gene encodes CDR1 SEHNR and CDR2 FQNEAQ (reference sequence). Trimming took 2 bases from V and 6 from J, leaving 13 bases between them. The CDR3 covers 14 residues. The CDR3 sequence: CASSLQGGDSEAFF. The CDR3 coding sequence is TGTGCCAGCAGCTTACAAGGCGGGGACTCTGAAGCTTTCTTT.

This sequence joins TRBV20-1 and TRBJ1-2, with D unresolved. V lost 3 bases and J lost 8, with 13 bases in between. This CDR3 is 12 amino acids long. The V gene's germline CDR1 is DFQATT and CDR2 SNEGSKA (reference sequence). CDR3 amino acids: CSASGSPRGYTF. DNA of the CDR3: TGCAGTGCTAGTGGTTCTCCGAGGGGCTACACCTTC.

This clone has just one count. The chain couples TRBV30 to TRBJ1-4; D might be TRBD1 (6 bases). V was pared by 2 bases and J by 3 bases, with 13 bases between. Germline CDR1 and CDR2: GTSNPN and SVGIG (reference sequence). The CDR3 is 15 amino acids. The CDR3: CAWSSTGRANEKLFF. The DNA of the CDR3 is TGTGCCTGGAGTTCCACAGGGAGGGCTAATGAAAAACTGTTTTTT.

The CDR3 is CASSSFRGGESEQYF. The DNA for the CDR3 is TGTGCCAGCAGTTCCTTCCGGGGGGGTGAATCCGAGCAGTACTTC. The V gene is TRBV6-1, the J gene TRBJ2-7, with 8 positions matching TRBD2. The J segment lost 6 bases and the V segment lost 5 bases, leaving 12 bases of the junction unmatched. This CDR3 comprises 15 residues. CDR1 is MNHNS and CDR2 is SASEGT in the germline V gene.

This chain links TRBV12-2 with TRBJ1-4. TRBV12-2 is shown as a pseudogene. The length of the CDR3 is 12 residues. The CDR3 nucleotides read TGTGCAAGTCGCTTACTCGGTGAAAAACTGTTTTTT. This encodes CASRLLGEKLFF.